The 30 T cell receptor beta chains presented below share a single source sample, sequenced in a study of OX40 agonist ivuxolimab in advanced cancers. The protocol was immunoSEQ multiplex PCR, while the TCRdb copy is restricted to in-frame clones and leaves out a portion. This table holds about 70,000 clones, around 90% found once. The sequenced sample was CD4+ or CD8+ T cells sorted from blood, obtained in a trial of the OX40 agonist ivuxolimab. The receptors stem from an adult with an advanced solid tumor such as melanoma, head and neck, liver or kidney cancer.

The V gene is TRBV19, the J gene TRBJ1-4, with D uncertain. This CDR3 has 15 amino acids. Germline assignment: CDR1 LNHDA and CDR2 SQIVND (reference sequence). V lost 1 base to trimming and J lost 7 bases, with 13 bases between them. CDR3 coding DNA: TGTGCCAGTAGTATAGCACTCGGGAACGGTGAAAAACTGTTTTTT. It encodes CASSIALGNGEKLFF.

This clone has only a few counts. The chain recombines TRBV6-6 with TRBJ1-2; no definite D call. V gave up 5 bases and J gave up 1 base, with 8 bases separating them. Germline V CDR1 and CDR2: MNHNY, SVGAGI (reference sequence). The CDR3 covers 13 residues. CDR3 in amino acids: CASSPKVNYGYTF. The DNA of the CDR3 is TGTGCCAGCAGTCCCAAGGTTAACTATGGCTACACCTTC.

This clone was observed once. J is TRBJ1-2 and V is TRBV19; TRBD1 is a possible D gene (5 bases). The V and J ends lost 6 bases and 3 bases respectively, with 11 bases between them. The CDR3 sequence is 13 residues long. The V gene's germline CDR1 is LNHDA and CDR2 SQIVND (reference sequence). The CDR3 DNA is TGTGCCAGTAGAGCAGGGATCCACTATGGCTACACCTTC. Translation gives CASRAGIHYGYTF.

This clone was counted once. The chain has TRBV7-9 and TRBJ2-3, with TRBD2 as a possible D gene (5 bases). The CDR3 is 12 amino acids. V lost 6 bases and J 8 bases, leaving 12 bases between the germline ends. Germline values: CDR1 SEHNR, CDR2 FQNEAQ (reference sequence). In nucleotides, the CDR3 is TGTGCCAGCAGTACAGACGCGGGTACGCAGTATTTT. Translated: CASSTDAGTQYF.

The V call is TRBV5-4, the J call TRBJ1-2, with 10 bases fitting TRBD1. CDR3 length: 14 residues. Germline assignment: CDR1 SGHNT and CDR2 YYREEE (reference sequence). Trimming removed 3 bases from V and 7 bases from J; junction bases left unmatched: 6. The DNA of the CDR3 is TGTGCCAGCAGCTCCGACAGGGGGCAGGGTGGCTACACCTTC. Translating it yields CASSSDRGQGGYTF.

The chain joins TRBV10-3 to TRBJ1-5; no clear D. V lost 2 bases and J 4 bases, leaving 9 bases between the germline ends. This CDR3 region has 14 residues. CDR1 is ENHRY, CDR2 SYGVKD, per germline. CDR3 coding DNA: TGTGCCATCAGTGAGAGCGGAGGGAATCAGCCCCAGCATTTT. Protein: CAISESGGNQPQHF.

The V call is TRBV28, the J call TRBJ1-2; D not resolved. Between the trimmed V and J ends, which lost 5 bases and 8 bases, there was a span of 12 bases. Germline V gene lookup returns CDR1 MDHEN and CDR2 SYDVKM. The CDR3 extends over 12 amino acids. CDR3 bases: TGTGCCAGCAGTCCAGACTTTTTCGGCTACACCTTC. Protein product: CASSPDFFGYTF.

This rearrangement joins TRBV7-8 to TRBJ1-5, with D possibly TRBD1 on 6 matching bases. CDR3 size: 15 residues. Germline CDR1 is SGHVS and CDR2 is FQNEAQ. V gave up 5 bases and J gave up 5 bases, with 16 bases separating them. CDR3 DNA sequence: TGTGCCAGCAGCCCTTTGACAGGAGTGGATCAGCCCCAGCATTTT. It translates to CASSPLTGVDQPQHF.

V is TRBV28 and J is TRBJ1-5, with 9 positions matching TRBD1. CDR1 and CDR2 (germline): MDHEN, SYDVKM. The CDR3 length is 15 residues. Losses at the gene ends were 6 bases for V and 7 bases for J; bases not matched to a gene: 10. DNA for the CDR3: TGTGCCAGCAGCCTTACAGGGGGCGCAGGCCAGCCCCAGCATTTT. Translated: CASSLTGGAGQPQHF.

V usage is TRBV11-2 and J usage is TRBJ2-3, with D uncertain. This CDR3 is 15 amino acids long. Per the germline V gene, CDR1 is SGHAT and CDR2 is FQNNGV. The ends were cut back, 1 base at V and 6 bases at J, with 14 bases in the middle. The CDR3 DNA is TGTGCCAGCAGCTTAGCAGGCCAAGAAATGGATACGCAGTATTTT. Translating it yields CASSLAGQEMDTQYF.

CDR3 protein: CASSSSPGSYNEQFF. For the CDR3, the DNA is TGTGCCAGCAGCTCCTCGCCGGGCTCCTACAATGAGCAGTTCTTC. The V call is TRBV7-3, the J call TRBJ2-1; no clear D gene. V lost 4 bases, J lost 0 bases, and 10 bases lay in between. CDR1 SGHTA and CDR2 FQGTGA come from the germline V gene. The CDR3 runs 15 residues.

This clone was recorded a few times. The DNA for the CDR3 is TGTGCCAGCAGCTGGGGTCCGGGAACGAGAGAGACCCAGTACTTC. Amino acids: CASSWGPGTRETQYF. The chain employs TRBV5-5 and TRBJ2-5; a weak D match, TRBD2 (5 bases). Germline V gene lookup returns CDR1 SGHKS and CDR2 YYEKEE (reference sequence). CDR3 length: 15 residues. V lost 3 bases and J lost 4, with 16 bases in between.

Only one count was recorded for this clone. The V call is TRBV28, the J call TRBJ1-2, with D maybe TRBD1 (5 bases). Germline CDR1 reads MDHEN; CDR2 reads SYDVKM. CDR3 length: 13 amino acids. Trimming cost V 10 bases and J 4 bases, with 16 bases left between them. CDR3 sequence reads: CATQRPGIYGYTF. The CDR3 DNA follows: TGTGCCACCCAGAGACCAGGGATCTATGGCTACACCTTC.

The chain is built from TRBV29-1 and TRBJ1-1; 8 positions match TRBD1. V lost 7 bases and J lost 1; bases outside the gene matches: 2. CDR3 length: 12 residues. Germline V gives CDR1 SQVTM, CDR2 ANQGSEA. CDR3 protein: CSGQGPNTEAFF. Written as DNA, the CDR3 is TGCAGCGGACAGGGGCCGAACACTGAAGCTTTCTTT.

CDR3 amino acids: CASGGSSYEQYF. The DNA of the CDR3 is TGTGCCAGCGGGGGGAGCTCCTACGAGCAGTACTTC. The chain carries TRBV6-1 and TRBJ2-7; D is perhaps TRBD2 (6 bases). Trimming took 8 bases from V and 0 from J, leaving 8 bases between them. CDR1 and CDR2 (germline): MNHNS, SASEGT. The length of the CDR3 is 12 residues.

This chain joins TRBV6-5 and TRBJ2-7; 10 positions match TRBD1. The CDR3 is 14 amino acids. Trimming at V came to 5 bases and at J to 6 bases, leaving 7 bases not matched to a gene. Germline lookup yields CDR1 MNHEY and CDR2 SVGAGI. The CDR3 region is CASSPGTGDFEQYF. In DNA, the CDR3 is TGTGCCAGCAGTCCCGGGACAGGGGATTTCGAGCAGTACTTC.

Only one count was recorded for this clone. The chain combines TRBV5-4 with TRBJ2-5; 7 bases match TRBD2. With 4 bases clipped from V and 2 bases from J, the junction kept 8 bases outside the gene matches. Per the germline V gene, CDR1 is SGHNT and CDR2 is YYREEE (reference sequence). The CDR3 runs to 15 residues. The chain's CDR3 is CASSQELGLQETQYF. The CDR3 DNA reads TGTGCCAGCAGCCAGGAGTTGGGACTACAAGAGACCCAGTACTTC.

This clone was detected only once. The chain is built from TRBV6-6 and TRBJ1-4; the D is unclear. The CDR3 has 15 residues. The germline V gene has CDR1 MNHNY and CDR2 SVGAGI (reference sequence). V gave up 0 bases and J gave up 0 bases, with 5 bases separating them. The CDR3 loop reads CASSYSGSTNEKLFF. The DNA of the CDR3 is TGTGCCAGCAGTTACTCAGGGTCAACTAATGAAAAACTGTTTTTT.

The CDR3 coding sequence is TGTGCCAGCACTAGGGGGCGAGGCAATCAGCCCCAGCATTTT. It codes for CASTRGRGNQPQHF. The chain joins TRBV5-6 to TRBJ1-5; 7 bases align to TRBD1. Losses at the gene ends were 6 bases for V and 2 bases for J; bases not matched to a gene: 5. The CDR3 length is 14 residues. The germline V gene has CDR1 SGHDT and CDR2 YYEEEE.

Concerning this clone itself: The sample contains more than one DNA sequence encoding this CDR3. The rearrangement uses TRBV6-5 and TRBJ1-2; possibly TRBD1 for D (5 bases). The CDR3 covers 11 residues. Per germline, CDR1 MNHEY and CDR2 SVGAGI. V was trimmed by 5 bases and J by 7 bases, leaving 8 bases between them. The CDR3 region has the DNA TGTGCCAGCAGTCCAGGGACTGGCTACACCTTC. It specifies CASSPGTGYTF.

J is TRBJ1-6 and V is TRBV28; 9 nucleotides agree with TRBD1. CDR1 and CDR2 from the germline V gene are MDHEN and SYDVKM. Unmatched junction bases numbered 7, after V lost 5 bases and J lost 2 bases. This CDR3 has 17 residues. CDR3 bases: TGTGCCAGCAGTCATGGACAGGGGAACCCCTATAATTCACCCCTCCACTTT. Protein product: CASSHGQGNPYNSPLHF.

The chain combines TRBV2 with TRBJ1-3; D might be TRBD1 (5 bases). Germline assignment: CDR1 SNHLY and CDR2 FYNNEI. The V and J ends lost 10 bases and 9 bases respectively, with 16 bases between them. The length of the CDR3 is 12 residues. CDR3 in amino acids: CATIAPGGTIYF. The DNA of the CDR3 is TGTGCCACCATTGCTCCTGGGGGCACCATATATTTT.

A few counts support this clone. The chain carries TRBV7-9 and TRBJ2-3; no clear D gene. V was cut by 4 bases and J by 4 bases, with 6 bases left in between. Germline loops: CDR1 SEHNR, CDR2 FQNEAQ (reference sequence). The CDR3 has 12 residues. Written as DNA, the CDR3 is TGTGCCAGCAGCTCCACGGCAGATACGCAGTATTTT. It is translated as CASSSTADTQYF.

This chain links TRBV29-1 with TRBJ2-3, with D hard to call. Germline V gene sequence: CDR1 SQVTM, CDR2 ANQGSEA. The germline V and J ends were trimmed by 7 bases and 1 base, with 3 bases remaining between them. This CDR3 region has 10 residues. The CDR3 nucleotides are TGCAGCGAGGGCACAGATACGCAGTATTTT. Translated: CSEGTDTQYF.

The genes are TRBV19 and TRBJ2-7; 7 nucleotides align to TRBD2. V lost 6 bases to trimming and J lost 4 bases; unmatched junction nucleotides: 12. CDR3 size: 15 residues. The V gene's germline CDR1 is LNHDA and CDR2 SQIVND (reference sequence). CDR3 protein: CASSLRGTGRYEQYF. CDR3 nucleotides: TGTGCCAGTAGCCTGCGGGGGACGGGACGGTACGAGCAGTACTTC. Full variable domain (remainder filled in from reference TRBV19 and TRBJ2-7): DGGITQSPKYLFRKEGQNVTLSCEQNLNHDAMYWYRQDPGQGLRLIYYSQIVNDFQKGDIAEGYSVSREKKESFPLTVTSAQKNPTAFYLCASSLRGTGRYEQYFGPGTRLTVT.

CDR3 residues: CASTNGLAGETQYF. The CDR3 nucleotides are TGTGCCAGCACCAATGGACTAGCGGGGGAGACCCAGTACTTC. The chain uses TRBV2 and TRBJ2-5, with 12 bases that match TRBD2. Per germline, CDR1 SNHLY and CDR2 FYNNEI. This CDR3 has 14 residues. V shed 7 bases and J 5 bases; nucleotides not matched to a gene: 5.

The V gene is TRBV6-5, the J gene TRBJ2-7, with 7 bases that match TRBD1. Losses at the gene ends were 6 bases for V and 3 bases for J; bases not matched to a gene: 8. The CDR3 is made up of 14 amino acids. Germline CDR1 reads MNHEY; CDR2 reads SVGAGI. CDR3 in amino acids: CASSKTGVIYEQYF. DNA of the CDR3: TGTGCCAGCAGCAAAACAGGGGTTATCTACGAGCAGTACTTC.

The CDR3 reads CASSVDRGETQYF. DNA for the CDR3: TGTGCCAGCAGCGTGGACAGGGGGGAGACCCAGTACTTC. The V and J genes are TRBV7-3 and TRBJ2-5, with 10 nucleotides matching TRBD1. The CDR3 consists of 13 residues. The ends lost 5 bases at V and 5 bases at J; junction bases unmatched: 2. Germline CDR1 reads SGHTA; CDR2 reads FQGTGA.

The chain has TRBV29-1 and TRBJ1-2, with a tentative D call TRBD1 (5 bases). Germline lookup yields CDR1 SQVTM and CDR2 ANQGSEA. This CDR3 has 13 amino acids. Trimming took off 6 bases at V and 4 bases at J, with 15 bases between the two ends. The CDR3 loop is CSVREGLGYGYTF. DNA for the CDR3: TGCAGCGTCCGCGAGGGGCTTGGCTATGGCTACACCTTC.

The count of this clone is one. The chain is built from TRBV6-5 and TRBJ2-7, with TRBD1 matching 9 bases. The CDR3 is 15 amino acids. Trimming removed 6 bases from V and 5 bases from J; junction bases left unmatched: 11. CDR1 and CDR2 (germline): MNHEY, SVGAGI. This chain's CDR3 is CASRGQGPRFDEQYF. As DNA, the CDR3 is TGTGCCAGCAGGGGACAGGGACCCCGTTTTGACGAGCAGTACTTC.